The present T cell receptor (beta chain) was sequenced within a study of post-analysis software for immune sequencing data. Study outcomes and limitations: Patients used about five TRBV segments, including TRBV5-6, TRBV5-1 and TRBV20-1, more often than controls.

Prepared libraries of TCR beta cDNA carried unique molecular identifiers. One entry per CDR3 protein, called by TCRdb with MiXCR from the PCR reads. The sample shows around 400,000 distinct CDR3 sequences, roughly 38% of them seen only once. This clonotype was seen a handful of times. No antigen is known for it. This CDR3 is built from 16 residues. V lost 0 bases and J lost 3; bases outside the gene matches: 5. CDR1 SGDLS and CDR2 YYNGEE come from the germline V gene. The receptor's source is a girl aged 5 to 17 with multiple sclerosis. Sequences were obtained from blood. The chain is built from TRBV9 and TRBJ1-4, with TRBD1 matching over 7 bases. In DNA form, the CDR3 reads TGTGCCAGCAGCGTAGTGGAAGGGGGCCCTAATGAAAAACTGTTTTTT. It codes for CASSVVEGGPNEKLFF.